This passage covers 22 T cell receptor beta chains from one sample sequenced in a study of blood T cell repertoires in COVID-19. Generated by immunoSEQ multiplex PCR, the TCRdb table keeps only in-frame clones and is missing some. The table lists some 97,000 clones, roughly 90% of them singletons. Input material: peripheral blood. The source is a man aged 25-45 years in a cohort sampled during active COVID-19.

The chain couples TRBV2 to TRBJ2-7; 10 nucleotides match TRBD1. This CDR3 region has 13 residues. CDR1 and CDR2 (germline): SNHLY, FYNNEI. V gave up 10 bases and J gave up 2 bases; unmatched junction bases: 5. This CDR3 reads CATRTGGAYEQYF. CDR3 nucleotides: TGTGCCACCAGGACAGGGGGTGCCTACGAGCAGTACTTC.

This clone was seen more than once but under ten times. This chain links TRBV5-1 with TRBJ1-5, with D perhaps matching TRBD1 (6 bases). Looked up from germline, CDR1 is SGHRS and CDR2 is YFSETQ. There are 15 residues in the CDR3. V shed 0 bases and J shed 5 bases, with 12 bases lying between them. Written as DNA, the CDR3 is TGCGCCAGCAGCTTGGCTGGGGGCAATTATCAGCCCCAGCATTTT. It yields the protein CASSLAGGNYQPQHF. The whole variable domain, filled in from reference TRBV5-1 and TRBJ1-5, reads KAGVTQTPRYLIKTRGQQVTLSCSPISGHRSVSWYQQTPGQGLQFLFEYFSETQRNKGNFPGRFSGRQFSNSRSEMNVSTLELGDSALYLCASSLAGGNYQPQHFGDGTRLSIL.

V and J are TRBV9 and TRBJ1-5; 10 bases map to TRBD1. V gave up 7 bases and J gave up 3 bases; unmatched junction bases: 7. This CDR3 has 15 residues. Germline V CDR1 and CDR2: SGDLS, YYNGEE. CDR3 loop: CASGRTGGNNQPQHF. CDR3 nucleotide sequence: TGTGCCAGCGGGAGGACAGGGGGGAACAATCAGCCCCAGCATTTT.

The chain couples TRBV7-9 to TRBJ2-1, with D maybe TRBD1 (6 bases). Trimming left V 7 bases short and J 1 base short, with 17 bases between. The germline CDR1 and CDR2 sequences are SEHNR and FQNEAQ (reference sequence). The CDR3 length is 16 residues. CDR3 amino acids: CASNSGRQGSYNEQFF. In DNA form, the CDR3 reads TGTGCCAGCAACTCGGGGCGGCAGGGGTCCTACAATGAGCAGTTCTTC.

The CDR3 is CASTNRPGQGGETQYF. The CDR3 region has the DNA TGTGCCAGCACCAACCGCCCGGGACAGGGGGGGGAGACCCAGTACTTC. The chain uses TRBV2 and TRBJ2-5, with 11 positions matching TRBD1. Trimming cost V 7 bases and J 5 bases; bases outside gene matches: 12. Germline V gene lookup returns CDR1 SNHLY and CDR2 FYNNEI. The CDR3 is 16 amino acids.

This chain connects TRBV7-2 to TRBJ2-3; 12 bases fit TRBD2. The V gene end was trimmed by 3 bases and the J gene end by 3 bases; junction bases not matched to a gene: 7. CDR1 SGHTA and CDR2 FQGNSA come from the germline V gene. CDR3 length: 17 residues. The DNA of the CDR3 is TGTGCCAGCAGCTTTCTAGCGGGGGGGCCAGTTACAGATACGCAGTATTTT. Encoded protein: CASSFLAGGPVTDTQYF.

The V and J genes are TRBV6-6 and TRBJ2-5; the D gene is possibly TRBD2 (6 bases). The V gene's germline CDR1 is MNHNY and CDR2 SVGAGI (reference sequence). Trimming pared 4 bases from V and 2 bases from J, leaving 11 bases between. The CDR3 runs 14 residues. CDR3 in amino acids: CASSLMGGQETQYF. Here the CDR3 DNA reads TGTGCCAGCAGTTTGATGGGGGGTCAAGAGACCCAGTACTTC.

The chain joins TRBV19 to TRBJ1-2, with D maybe TRBD1 (6 bases). The CDR3 has 17 amino acids. V lost 3 bases and J lost 4, with 21 bases in between. CDR1 LNHDA and CDR2 SQIVND come from the germline V gene (reference sequence). The DNA for the CDR3 is TGTGCCAGTAGTATGGGGAAGGCAGGGGCCCTCACCTATGGCTACACCTTC. Protein sequence: CASSMGKAGALTYGYTF. Full variable domain (outside the CDR3, taken from reference TRBV19 and TRBJ1-2): DGGITQSPKYLFRKEGQNVTLSCEQNLNHDAMYWYRQDPGQGLRLIYYSQIVNDFQKGDIAEGYSVSREKKESFPLTVTSAQKNPTAFYLCASSMGKAGALTYGYTFGSGTRLTVV.

V usage is TRBV18 and J usage is TRBJ2-7, with D tentatively TRBD2 (5 bases). Trimming stripped 0 bases from V and 6 bases from J, with 12 bases between. This CDR3 has 14 amino acids. Germline assignment: CDR1 KGHSH and CDR2 LQKENI. The DNA of the CDR3 is TGTGCCAGCTCACCACCGTTTCCCGGAGGCGAGCAGTACTTC. Translated: CASSPPFPGGEQYF.

The chain carries TRBV3-1 (or the pseudogene TRBV3-2) and TRBJ1-1; D is unclear. The germline V and J ends were trimmed by 0 bases and 2 bases, with 7 bases remaining between them. The CDR3 covers 14 residues. CDR1 is LGHDT, CDR2 YNNKEL, per germline (reference sequence). CDR3 in amino acids: CASSQEGFNTEAFF. The CDR3 bases are TGTGCCAGCAGCCAAGAGGGCTTTAACACTGAAGCTTTCTTT.

The CDR3: CASSLDGVFNTEAFF. CDR3 DNA sequence: TGTGCCAGCAGCTTGGACGGGGTTTTCAACACTGAAGCTTTCTTT. The chain combines TRBV7-9 with TRBJ1-1; D unclear. V lost 3 bases and J lost 2, with 13 bases in between. The germline gives CDR1 SEHNR, CDR2 FQNEAQ (reference sequence). The CDR3 has 15 residues.

The chain uses TRBV6-1 and TRBJ2-7, with 8 bases identical to TRBD2. The CDR3 totals 15 residues. The germline V gene encodes CDR1 MNHNS and CDR2 SASEGT. The ends lost 3 bases at V and 3 bases at J; junction bases unmatched: 7. The CDR3 nucleotides read TGTGCCAGCAGTGAGAGTAGCGGGGCGATCTACGAGCAGTACTTC. The encoded protein is CASSESSGAIYEQYF.

This chain's CDR3 is CASSLKRSGGTGELFF. CDR3 in DNA: TGTGCCAGCAGCTTAAAGCGCTCTGGCGGCACCGGGGAGCTGTTTTTT. This chain connects TRBV5-6 to TRBJ2-2, with D hard to call. CDR3 length: 16 amino acids. Trimming removed 2 bases from V and 4 bases from J, with 15 bases in between. The germline V gene has CDR1 SGHDT and CDR2 YYEEEE. Variable domain in full (rest from reference TRBV5-6 and TRBJ2-2): DAGVTQSPTHLIKTRGQQVTLRCSPKSGHDTVSWYQQALGQGPQFIFQYYEEEERQRGNFPDRFSGHQFPNYSSELNVNALLLGDSALYLCASSLKRSGGTGELFFGEGSRLTVL.

The V gene is TRBV7-7, the J gene TRBJ2-3; D perhaps matches TRBD1 (6 bases). The CDR3 is 13 amino acids. The germline V gene has CDR1 SSHAT and CDR2 FNYEAQ (reference sequence). With 5 bases removed from V and 5 bases from J, the gap between germline ends came to 11 bases. The CDR3 is CASSQDSQDTQYF. The CDR3 coding sequence is TGTGCCAGCAGCCAGGACAGTCAAGATACGCAGTATTTT.

V usage is TRBV30 and J usage is TRBJ2-1, with 8 bases lining up with TRBD1. V lost 1 base and J lost 10; bases outside the gene matches: 3. This CDR3 has 12 amino acids. Germline V gene sequence: CDR1 GTSNPN, CDR2 SVGIG (reference sequence). The CDR3, as DNA: TGTGCCTGGAGTGACTCAGGGGGCGAGCAGTTCTTC. Residues: CAWSDSGGEQFF.

The chain combines TRBV7-4 with TRBJ1-6; possibly TRBD1 for D (5 bases). V was cut by 1 base and J by 7 bases, with 17 bases left in between. The CDR3 spans 17 residues. Per the germline V gene, CDR1 is SGHVT and CDR2 is SQSDAQ. The chain's CDR3 is CASSLVSGPSRNSPLHF. CDR3 sequence (DNA): TGTGCCAGCAGCTTAGTATCAGGGCCAAGTAGGAATTCACCCCTCCACTTT.

The chain links TRBV5-1 to TRBJ1-4; TRBD1 matches 9 bases. V was clipped by 6 bases and J by 8 bases; unmatched bases: 8. This CDR3 region has 14 residues. The germline V gene encodes CDR1 SGHRS and CDR2 YFSETQ. The CDR3 reads CASTPGQGTEKLFF. For the CDR3, the DNA is TGCGCCAGCACCCCGGGACAGGGTACGGAAAAACTGTTTTTT.

This clone was found once. This rearrangement joins TRBV5-5 to TRBJ1-1; possible D gene TRBD1, 5 bases. The V and J ends lost 6 bases and 9 bases respectively, with 18 bases between them. The germline CDR1 and CDR2 sequences are SGHKS and YYEKEE (reference sequence). CDR3 length: 13 residues. CDR3: CASIPPGTGQAFF. CDR3 DNA sequence: TGTGCCAGCATTCCCCCCGGCACAGGTCAAGCTTTCTTT.

The CDR3, as DNA: TGTGCCAGTAGTTGGCGGGGGCCCCCACCCTATGGCTACACCTTC. Translated: CASSWRGPPPYGYTF. V is TRBV19 and J is TRBJ1-2, with a tentative D call TRBD1 (6 bases). The CDR3 consists of 15 residues. Between the trimmed V and J ends, which lost 5 bases and 4 bases, there was a span of 17 bases. Per germline, CDR1 LNHDA and CDR2 SQIVND (reference sequence).

The rearrangement links TRBV5-1 to TRBJ2-5; D is unclear. The germline V and J ends were trimmed by 1 base and 5 bases, with 12 bases remaining between them. The V gene's germline CDR1 is SGHRS and CDR2 YFSETQ. The CDR3 has 14 amino acids. The CDR3 region is CASSLIGGEETQYF. CDR3 bases: TGCGCCAGCAGCTTGATAGGTGGAGAGGAGACCCAGTACTTC.

The chain has TRBV2 and TRBJ2-1; D is ambiguous. Germline loops: CDR1 SNHLY, CDR2 FYNNEI. The V end lost 6 bases, the J end lost 8 bases, and 8 bases lay between the germline ends. This CDR3 comprises 11 residues. CDR3: CASSRPYEQFF. The CDR3 DNA sequence: TGTGCCAGCAGCCGTCCGTATGAGCAGTTCTTC.

This clone was observed a single time. The chain is built from TRBV6-5 and TRBJ2-1; possible D gene TRBD2, 7 bases. The CDR3 totals 13 residues. Germline CDR1 is MNHEY and CDR2 is SVGAGI. V lost 7 bases and J 3 bases, leaving 10 bases between the germline ends. The CDR3 sequence is CASKRGGYNEQFF. In DNA form, the CDR3 reads TGTGCCAGCAAGAGGGGGGGCTACAATGAGCAGTTCTTC.